This entry is about one TCR beta chain. Its antigen remains unidentified. The CDR3 runs 16 residues. The germline CDR1 and CDR2 sequences are SGHDN and FVKESK. Unmatched junction bases numbered 14, after V lost 4 bases and J lost 5 bases. TCRdb's table, derived via immunoSEQ multiplex PCR, lists solely in-frame clones and lacks some. The top ten clones hold roughly 36% of a sample with tens of thousands of clones, 84% of them seen once. The sample comes from a study of OX40 agonist ivuxolimab in advanced cancers. Study-wide context: Treatment of patients was with ivuxolimab, an agonistic anti-OX40 (CD134) antibody. A male proportion of about 86% was recorded, with mean age about 60 years and range roughly 23 to 79. Past anti-PD-1, anti-PD-L1 or anti-CTLA-4 therapy was accepted, and 30% to 50% had received some. The study, taken as a whole, reports: The average count of expanded clones was higher among CD8+ T cells than among CD4+.

The clonotype originates from an adult with an advanced solid tumor such as melanoma, head and neck, liver or kidney cancer. The rearrangement uses TRBV14 and TRBJ2-7, with 7 bases matching TRBD2. This specimen was CD4+ or CD8+ T cells sorted from blood, taken in a trial of the OX40 agonist ivuxolimab. Here the CDR3 DNA reads TGTGCCAGCAGCCCACCGGGACTACGATACCGGAACGAGCAGTACTTC. Protein sequence: CASSPPGLRYRNEQYF.